This T cell receptor beta chain was sequenced in a study of T cells in tuberculosis. Study-wide context: In South Africa, adults with active tuberculosis were compared with IGRA-negative and latently infected IGRA-positive adolescents. Broader study findings: Smaller alpha distances in active tuberculosis partly reflected shorter CDR3-alpha lengths.

The repertoire was sequenced with immunoSEQ multiplex PCR; TCRdb's copy has only in-frame clones and lacks some. Of tens of thousands of clones in the sample, 70% to 85% were seen once. Specified time point: new active TB diagnosis, blood taken before or within 7 days of starting treatment. Losses at the gene ends were 5 bases for V and 6 bases for J; bases not matched to a gene: 9. The CDR3 length is 15 residues. CDR1 is SGHNT and CDR2 is YENEEA in the germline V gene. Turning to this clone: The target antigen is unknown.

This TCR derives from an adult with tuberculosis. The chain employs TRBV11-3 and TRBJ2-1; 8 bases line up with TRBD2. The input for sequencing was PBMCs, taken at tuberculosis diagnosis. CDR3 coding DNA: TGTGCCAGCAGCGCTCGGGGGACTAGGGGCAATGAGCAGTTCTTC. Its protein product is CASSARGTRGNEQFF.